Following are 19 T cell receptor beta chains from one sample sequenced in a study of blood T cell repertoires in COVID-19 (dated by TCRdb to 2018 to 2020). The library was prepared using the immunoSEQ multiplex PCR assay. TCRdb carries this immuneACCESS record with in-frame sequences only. Its versions omit some clonotypes, under half of them owing to an unresolved V gene in the studies checked, with the rest unexplained. This sample comprises 350,000 to 500,000 clones, 70% to 90% of them detected only once. 0.75% to 0.85% of the sample lies in the top ten. The sequencing sample was made of peripheral blood. These receptors were collected from a young man with COVID-19, enrolled during active disease.

The chain employs TRBV11-3 and TRBJ2-3, with 10 bases fitting TRBD1. The CDR3 loop spans 16 amino acids. From germline, CDR1 is SGHNT and CDR2 YENEEA. V was pared by 5 bases and J by 4 bases, with 9 bases of the junction left unmatched. The CDR3 reads CASSPRAGQGADTQYF. DNA for the CDR3: TGTGCCAGCAGCCCAAGAGCCGGACAGGGGGCAGATACGCAGTATTTT.

The chain is built from TRBV27 and TRBJ2-3; 10 bases line up with TRBD2. With 5 bases clipped from V and 6 bases from J, the junction kept 8 bases outside the gene matches. The CDR3 length is 15 residues. Germline V lookup: CDR1 MNHEY, CDR2 SMNVEV (reference sequence). CDR3 coding DNA: TGTGCCAGCAGTCCACCTAGCGGGGGTCGGGATACGCAGTATTTT. This gives the protein CASSPPSGGRDTQYF.

This clone has a handful of counts. The genes are TRBV4-1 and TRBJ1-1; weak D call: TRBD1 (6 bases). The germline V gene has CDR1 MGHRA and CDR2 YSYEKL. The CDR3 has 18 residues. The ends were cut back, 6 bases at V and 5 bases at J, with 28 bases in the middle. DNA of the CDR3: TGCGCCAGCAGTTTCAACCCCAAACCACAGGGTAGAGAAACTGAAGCTTTCTTT. Protein sequence: CASSFNPKPQGRETEAFF.

This clone occurred once. This chain links TRBV5-1 with TRBJ1-1; 9 bases match TRBD1. Germline V gene data show CDR1 as SGHRS and CDR2 as YFSETQ. The V and J ends lost 4 bases and 5 bases, in that order; junction bases with no gene match: 6. The CDR3 loop spans 14 amino acids. In nucleotides, the CDR3 is TGCGCCAGCAGCCAAGGGACAGGGTTTACTGAAGCTTTCTTT. Amino acids: CASSQGTGFTEAFF.

Here the CDR3 DNA reads TGTGCCAGCAGCTCGACAGGGGCGCGAAGCGAGCAGTACTTC. Residues: CASSSTGARSEQYF. This chain connects TRBV5-4 to TRBJ2-7; 8 bases map to TRBD1. Germline lookup yields CDR1 SGHNT and CDR2 YYREEE (reference sequence). This CDR3 spans 14 amino acids. V lost 3 bases to trimming and J lost 6 bases; unmatched junction nucleotides: 8.

This chain links TRBV19 with TRBJ1-2; 9 nucleotides agree with TRBD1. V was clipped by 4 bases and J by 7 bases; unmatched bases: 10. Per germline, CDR1 LNHDA and CDR2 SQIVND (reference sequence). This CDR3 is 15 amino acids long. CDR3: CASSTGTGLFGGYTF. In DNA form, the CDR3 reads TGTGCCAGTAGTACCGGGACAGGGCTTTTTGGTGGCTACACCTTC.

The CDR3 loop is CASSLRPEGSYEQYF. The DNA for the CDR3 is TGTGCCAGCAGCTTACGACCGGAGGGTTCCTACGAGCAGTACTTC. The rearrangement uses TRBV5-6 and TRBJ2-7, with TRBD2 as a possible D gene (6 bases). Per germline, CDR1 SGHDT and CDR2 YYEEEE. The CDR3 is 15 residues long. V lost 2 bases and J lost 1, with 13 bases in between. Full variable domain (outside the CDR3, taken from reference TRBV5-6 and TRBJ2-7): DAGVTQSPTHLIKTRGQQVTLRCSPKSGHDTVSWYQQALGQGPQFIFQYYEEEERQRGNFPDRFSGHQFPNYSSELNVNALLLGDSALYLCASSLRPEGSYEQYFGPGTRLTVT.

The gene calls are TRBV15 and TRBJ2-7, with a possible D match to TRBD1 (6 bases). CDR1 and CDR2 (germline): LNHNV, YYDKDF (reference sequence). CDR3 length: 13 amino acids. The V and J ends lost 0 bases and 11 bases respectively, with 14 bases between them. The CDR3 DNA follows: TGTGCCACCAGCAGAGAACCGGGACAAAAGGAGTACTTC. Its translation: CATSREPGQKEYF.

There are a few counts of this clone. This chain uses TRBV9 with TRBJ1-3; 7 nucleotides line up with TRBD1. V was pared by 0 bases and J by 4 bases, with 10 bases of the junction left unmatched. The germline gives CDR1 SGDLS, CDR2 YYNGEE. This CDR3 is built from 17 residues. The CDR3, as DNA: TGTGCCAGCAGCGTAGTCCGAGGGGGCAGGGGAGGAAACACCATATATTTT. This sequence encodes CASSVVRGGRGGNTIYF.

V gene TRBV6-5 combines with J gene TRBJ2-1; D is perhaps TRBD2 (6 bases). Trimming took off 1 base at V and 5 bases at J, with 9 bases between the two ends. CDR3 length: 14 amino acids. Germline V gene data show CDR1 as MNHEY and CDR2 as SVGAGI. This CDR3 reads CASSYLGGDNEQFF. CDR3 sequence (DNA): TGTGCCAGCAGTTACTTGGGCGGGGACAATGAGCAGTTCTTC.

This clone appeared a single time. The chain uses TRBV24-1 and TRBJ2-5, with D perhaps matching TRBD2 (7 bases). Germline V gene sequence: CDR1 KGHDR, CDR2 SFDVKD. Trimming pared 1 base from V and 3 bases from J, leaving 11 bases between. The CDR3 is 15 residues long. The CDR3 reads CATSDFGEGEETQYF. The CDR3 DNA follows: TGTGCCACCAGTGATTTCGGGGAGGGGGAAGAGACCCAGTACTTC.

The V and J genes are TRBV9 and TRBJ1-6; the match to TRBD1 covers 7 bases. The junction had 7 bases not matched to a gene; V was cut back by 4 bases and J by 6 bases. The CDR3 covers 15 residues. Germline V gene lookup returns CDR1 SGDLS and CDR2 YYNGEE. The CDR3 is CASSPKTGSNSPLHF. The CDR3 DNA sequence: TGTGCCAGCAGCCCAAAGACAGGGTCTAATTCACCCCTCCACTTT.

V and J are TRBV13 and TRBJ1-4; tentative D call: TRBD1 (5 bases). Deletions cut 6 bases from V and 2 bases from J, with 7 bases between. The CDR3 is 13 amino acids. Germline V CDR1 and CDR2: PRHDT, FYEKMQ (reference sequence). The CDR3 loop reads CASRRGTNEKLFF. In nucleotides, the CDR3 is TGTGCCAGCAGACGGGGGACTAATGAAAAACTGTTTTTT. Combining the CDR3 with reference TRBV13 and TRBJ1-4 gives the whole variable domain AAGVIQSPRHLIKEKRETATLKCYPIPRHDTVYWYQQGPGQDPQFLISFYEKMQSDKGSIPDRFSAQQFSDYHSELNMSSLELGDSALYFCASRRGTNEKLFFGSGTQLSVL.

The table lists this clone with a count of one. The chain is built from TRBV27 and TRBJ1-5; D unresolved. Germline CDR1 reads MNHEY; CDR2 reads SMNVEV (reference sequence). This CDR3 has 14 amino acids. V was shortened by 8 bases and J by 0 bases, with 11 bases between the two germline ends. CDR3 DNA sequence: TGTGCCAGCCAACGCCTAAATAGCAATCAGCCCCAGCATTTT. It codes for CASQRLNSNQPQHF.

This chain connects TRBV14 to TRBJ1-6; 7 bases fit TRBD1. V shed 4 bases and J 6 bases; nucleotides not matched to a gene: 6. CDR3 length: 15 amino acids. The germline CDR1 and CDR2 sequences are SGHDN and FVKESK. CDR3 protein: CASSPFGTVNSPLHF. DNA of the CDR3: TGTGCCAGCAGCCCTTTCGGGACAGTTAATTCACCCCTCCACTTT.

The chain combines TRBV10-3 with TRBJ2-2, with D possibly being TRBD1 (7 bases). CDR1 is ENHRY, CDR2 SYGVKD, per germline. CDR3 size: 14 residues. The V and J ends lost 6 bases and 2 bases respectively, with 10 bases between them. CDR3 residues: CAIRRDSNTGELFF. The CDR3 nucleotides read TGTGCCATCAGGCGGGACAGTAACACCGGGGAGCTGTTTTTT.

This chain links TRBV12-3 or TRBV12-4 with TRBJ2-1; D is perhaps TRBD2 (6 bases). This CDR3 has 13 residues. Trimming pared 2 bases from V and 7 bases from J, leaving 9 bases between. This CDR3 reads CASSLPEGNEQFF. CDR3 coding DNA: TGTGCCAGCAGTTTACCGGAGGGGAATGAGCAGTTCTTC.

The chain couples TRBV15 to TRBJ2-1; D perhaps matches TRBD2 (5 bases). The CDR3 loop spans 15 amino acids. With 5 bases removed from V and 1 base from J, the gap between germline ends came to 12 bases. Germline lookup yields CDR1 LNHNV and CDR2 YYDKDF (reference sequence). CDR3 region: CATSLMGASYNEQFF. The CDR3 coding sequence is TGTGCCACCAGCTTAATGGGAGCTTCCTACAATGAGCAGTTCTTC. Full variable domain (rest looked up from reference TRBV15 and TRBJ2-1): DAMVIQNPRYQVTQFGKPVTLSCSQTLNHNVMYWYQQKSSQAPKLLFHYYDKDFNNEADTPDNFQSRRPNTSFCFLDIRSPGLGDTAMYLCATSLMGASYNEQFFGPGTRLTVL.

V is TRBV27 and J is TRBJ1-5; 7 nucleotides agree with TRBD1. Per germline, CDR1 MNHEY and CDR2 SMNVEV (reference sequence). V lost 1 base, J lost 4 bases, and 10 bases stayed unmatched. The CDR3 has 17 residues. CDR3 amino acids: CASSLWGDSSRNQPQHF. CDR3 DNA sequence: TGTGCCAGCAGTTTATGGGGGGACAGCTCGAGGAATCAGCCCCAGCATTTT.